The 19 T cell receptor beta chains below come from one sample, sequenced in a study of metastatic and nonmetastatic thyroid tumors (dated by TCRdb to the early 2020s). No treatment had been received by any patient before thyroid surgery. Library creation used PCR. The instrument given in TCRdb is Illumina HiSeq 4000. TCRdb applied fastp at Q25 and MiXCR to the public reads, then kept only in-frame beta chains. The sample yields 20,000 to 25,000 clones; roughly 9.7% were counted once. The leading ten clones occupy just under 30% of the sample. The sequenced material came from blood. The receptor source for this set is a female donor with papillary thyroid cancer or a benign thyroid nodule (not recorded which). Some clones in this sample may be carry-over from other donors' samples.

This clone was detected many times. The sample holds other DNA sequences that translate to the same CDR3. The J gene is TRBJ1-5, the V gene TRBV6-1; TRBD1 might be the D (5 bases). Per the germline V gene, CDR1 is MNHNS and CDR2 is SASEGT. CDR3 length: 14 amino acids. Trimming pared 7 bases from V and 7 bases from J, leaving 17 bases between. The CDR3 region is CASINGAARQPQHF. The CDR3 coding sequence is TGTGCCAGCATCAACGGGGCAGCCAGGCAGCCCCAGCATTTT.

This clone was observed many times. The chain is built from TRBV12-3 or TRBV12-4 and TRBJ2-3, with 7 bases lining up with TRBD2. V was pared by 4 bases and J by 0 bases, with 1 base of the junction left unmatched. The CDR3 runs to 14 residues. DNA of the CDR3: TGTGCCAGCAGTTCTAGCGGTAGCACAGATACGCAGTATTTT. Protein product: CASSSSGSTDTQYF.

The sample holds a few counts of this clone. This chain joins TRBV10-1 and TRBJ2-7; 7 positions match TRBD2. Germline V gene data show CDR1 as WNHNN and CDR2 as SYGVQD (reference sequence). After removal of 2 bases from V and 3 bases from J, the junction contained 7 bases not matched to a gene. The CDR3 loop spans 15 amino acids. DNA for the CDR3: TGCGCCAGCAGTGAGAAGAGACTAGCTGTCTACGAGCAGTACTTC. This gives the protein CASSEKRLAVYEQYF.

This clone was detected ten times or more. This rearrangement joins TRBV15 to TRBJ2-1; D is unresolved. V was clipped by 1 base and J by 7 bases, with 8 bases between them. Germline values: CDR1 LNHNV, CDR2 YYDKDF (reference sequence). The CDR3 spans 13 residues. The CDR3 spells CATSRGSRNEQFF. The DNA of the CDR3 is TGTGCCACCAGCAGAGGGAGCAGGAATGAGCAGTTCTTC.

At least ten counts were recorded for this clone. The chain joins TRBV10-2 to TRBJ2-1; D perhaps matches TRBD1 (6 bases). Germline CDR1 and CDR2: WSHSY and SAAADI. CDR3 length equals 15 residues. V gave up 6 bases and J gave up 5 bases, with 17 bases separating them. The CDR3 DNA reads TGCGCCAGCAGACTACGACGGACAGACCACAATGAGCAGTTCTTC. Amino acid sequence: CASRLRRTDHNEQFF.

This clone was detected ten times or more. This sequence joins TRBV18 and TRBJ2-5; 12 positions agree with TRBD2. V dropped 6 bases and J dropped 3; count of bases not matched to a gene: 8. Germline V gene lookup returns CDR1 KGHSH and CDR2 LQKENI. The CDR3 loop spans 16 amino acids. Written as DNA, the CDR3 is TGTGCCAGCTCGCCAGGACTAGCGGGAACCGAAGAGACCCAGTACTTC. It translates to CASSPGLAGTEETQYF. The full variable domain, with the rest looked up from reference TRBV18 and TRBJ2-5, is NAGVMQNPRHLVRRRGQEARLRCSPMKGHSHVYWYRQLPEEGLKFMVYLQKENIIDESGMPKERFSAEFPKEGPSILRIQQVVRGDSAAYFCASSPGLAGTEETQYFGPGTRLLVL.

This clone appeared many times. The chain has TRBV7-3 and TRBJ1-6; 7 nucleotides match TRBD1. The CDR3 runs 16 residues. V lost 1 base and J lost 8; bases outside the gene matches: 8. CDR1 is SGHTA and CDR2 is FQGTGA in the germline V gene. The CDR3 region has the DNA TGTGCCAGCAGCTTAAACCCGGCAGGGGGGGATTCACCCCTCCACTTT. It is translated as CASSLNPAGGDSPLHF.

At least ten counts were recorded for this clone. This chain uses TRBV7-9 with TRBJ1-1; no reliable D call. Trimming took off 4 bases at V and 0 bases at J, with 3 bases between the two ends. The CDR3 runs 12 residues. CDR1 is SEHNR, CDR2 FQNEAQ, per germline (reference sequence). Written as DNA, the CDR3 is TGTGCCAGCAGCTCCGTGAACACTGAAGCTTTCTTT. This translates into CASSSVNTEAFF.

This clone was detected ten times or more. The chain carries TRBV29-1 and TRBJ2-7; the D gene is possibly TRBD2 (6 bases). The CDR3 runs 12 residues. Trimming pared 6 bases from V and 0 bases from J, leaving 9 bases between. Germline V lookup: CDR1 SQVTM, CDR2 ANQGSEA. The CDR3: CSVRETSYEQYF. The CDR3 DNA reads TGCAGCGTCCGGGAGACCTCCTACGAGCAGTACTTC.

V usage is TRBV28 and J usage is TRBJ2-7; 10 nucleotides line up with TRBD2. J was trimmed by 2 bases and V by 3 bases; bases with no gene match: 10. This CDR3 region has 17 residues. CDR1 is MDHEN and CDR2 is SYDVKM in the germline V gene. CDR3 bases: TGTGCCAGCAGTTTGGGTAGCGGGGGGTATGGCACCTACGAGCAGTACTTC. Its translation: CASSLGSGGYGTYEQYF.

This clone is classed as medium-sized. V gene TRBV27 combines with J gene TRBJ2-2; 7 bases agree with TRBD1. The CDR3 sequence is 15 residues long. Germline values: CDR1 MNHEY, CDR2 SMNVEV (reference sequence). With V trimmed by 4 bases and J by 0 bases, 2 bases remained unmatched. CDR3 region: CASSWGQSNTGELFF. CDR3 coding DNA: TGTGCCAGCAGTTGGGGACAGTCGAACACCGGGGAGCTGTTTTTT.

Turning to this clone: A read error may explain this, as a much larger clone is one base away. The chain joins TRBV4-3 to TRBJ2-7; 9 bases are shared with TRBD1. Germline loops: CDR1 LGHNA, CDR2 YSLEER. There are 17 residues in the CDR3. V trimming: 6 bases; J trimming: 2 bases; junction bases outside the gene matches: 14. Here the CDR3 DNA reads TGCGCCAGCAGACAATACAGTTCGGGACAGGGAGCCTACGAGCAGTACTTC. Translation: CASRQYSSGQGAYEQYF.

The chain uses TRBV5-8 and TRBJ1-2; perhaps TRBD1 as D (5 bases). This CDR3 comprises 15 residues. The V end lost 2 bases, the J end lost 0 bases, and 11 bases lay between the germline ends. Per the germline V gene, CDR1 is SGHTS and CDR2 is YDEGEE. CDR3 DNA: TGTGCCAGCAGCTTTGCCCCGACAGCTAACTATGGCTACACCTTC. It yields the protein CASSFAPTANYGYTF.

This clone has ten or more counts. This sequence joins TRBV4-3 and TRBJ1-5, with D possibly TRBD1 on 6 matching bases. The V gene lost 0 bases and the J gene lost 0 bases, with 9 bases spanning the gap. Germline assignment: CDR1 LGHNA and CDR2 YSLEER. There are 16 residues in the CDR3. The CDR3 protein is CASSQDPGVSNQPQHF. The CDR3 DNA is TGCGCCAGCAGCCAAGATCCAGGGGTTAGCAATCAGCCCCAGCATTTT.

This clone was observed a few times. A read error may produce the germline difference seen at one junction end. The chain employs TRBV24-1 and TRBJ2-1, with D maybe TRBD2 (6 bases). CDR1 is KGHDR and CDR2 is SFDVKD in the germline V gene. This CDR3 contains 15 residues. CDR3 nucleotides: TGTGCCACCAATGATTTGGGGGGAGCGGACAATGAGCAGTTCTTC. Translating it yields CATNDLGGADNEQFF.

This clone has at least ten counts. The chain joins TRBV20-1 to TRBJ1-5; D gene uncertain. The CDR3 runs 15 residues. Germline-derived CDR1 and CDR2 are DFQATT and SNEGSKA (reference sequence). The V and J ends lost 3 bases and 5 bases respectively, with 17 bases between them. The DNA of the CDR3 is TGCAGTGCTAGGGGCGACACCAGGTACGATCAGCCCCAGCATTTT. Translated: CSARGDTRYDQPQHF.

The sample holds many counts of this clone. The CDR3 sequence: CASGTSGLTGELFF. For the CDR3, the DNA is TGTGCTAGTGGTACGTCAGGACTTACCGGGGAGCTGTTTTTT. This chain uses TRBV12-5 with TRBJ2-2, with D maybe TRBD2 (5 bases). This CDR3 is built from 14 residues. Germline CDR1 reads LGHNT; CDR2 reads FRNRAP. Deletions cut 5 bases from V and 5 bases from J, with 12 bases between.

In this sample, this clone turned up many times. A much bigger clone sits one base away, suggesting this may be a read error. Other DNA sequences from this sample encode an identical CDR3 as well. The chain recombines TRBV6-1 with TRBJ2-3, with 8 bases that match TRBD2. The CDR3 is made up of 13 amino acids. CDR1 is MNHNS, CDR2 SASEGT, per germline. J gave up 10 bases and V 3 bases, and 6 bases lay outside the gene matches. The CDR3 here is CASSESGSGPQYF. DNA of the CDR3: TGTGCCAGCAGTGAGAGCGGGAGTGGGCCGCAGTATTTT.

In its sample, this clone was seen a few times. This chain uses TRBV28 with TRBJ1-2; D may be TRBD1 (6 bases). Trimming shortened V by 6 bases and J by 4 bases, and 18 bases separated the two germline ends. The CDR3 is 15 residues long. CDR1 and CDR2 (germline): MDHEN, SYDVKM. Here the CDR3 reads CASSWSLGRGYGYTF. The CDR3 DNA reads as TGTGCCAGCAGCTGGTCTTTAGGCAGGGGCTATGGCTACACCTTC.